These 22 T cell receptor beta chains share one sample of origin, sequenced in a study of radiotherapy plus CTLA-4 blockade in lung cancer. Clones were sequenced by immunoSEQ multiplex PCR, and TCRdb holds only the in-frame ones, with some missing. The sample has some 110,000 clones, nearly 80% seen once; the top ten hold about 5%. Sequences were derived from peripheral blood, sampled from a patient treated with radiotherapy plus ipilimumab. The receptors shown here come from a human donor with non-small cell lung cancer who had a partial response to radiotherapy plus ipilimumab.

The genes are TRBV19 and TRBJ1-1; 9 bases line up with TRBD1. The CDR3 covers 19 residues. The germline CDR1 and CDR2 sequences are LNHDA and SQIVND (reference sequence). V shed 5 bases and J 1 base; nucleotides not matched to a gene: 17. DNA of the CDR3: TGTGCCAGTAGTCCCGGCCTGGCCGGGACAGGGTTTTGGAACACTGAAGCTTTCTTT. Translating gives CASSPGLAGTGFWNTEAFF.

This chain links TRBV5-1 with TRBJ2-5, with D tentatively TRBD2 (5 bases). This CDR3 region has 14 residues. CDR1 and CDR2 from the germline V gene are SGHRS and YFSETQ. With 4 bases removed from V and 1 base from J, the gap between germline ends came to 11 bases. CDR3 sequence: CASSPGLGQETQYF. The CDR3, as DNA: TGCGCCAGCAGCCCCGGACTCGGCCAAGAGACCCAGTACTTC. Looking up the rest from reference TRBV5-1 and TRBJ2-5 gives the full variable domain: KAGVTQTPRYLIKTRGQQVTLSCSPISGHRSVSWYQQTPGQGLQFLFEYFSETQRNKGNFPGRFSGRQFSNSRSEMNVSTLELGDSALYLCASSPGLGQETQYFGPGTRLLVL.

V gene TRBV9 combines with J gene TRBJ1-2; 7 positions agree with TRBD1. The J segment lost 4 bases and the V segment lost 4 bases, leaving 7 bases of the junction unmatched. CDR3 length: 14 amino acids. The V gene's germline CDR1 is SGDLS and CDR2 YYNGEE. As DNA, the CDR3 is TGTGCCAGCAGCCCGACGGGACAGTCCTATGGCTACACCTTC. Its protein is CASSPTGQSYGYTF.

V is TRBV4-3 and J is TRBJ2-6; no clear D. Trimming pared 2 bases from V and 1 base from J, leaving 9 bases between. Germline CDR1 is LGHNA and CDR2 is YSLEER. This CDR3 region has 16 residues. CDR3 protein: CASSQLLASGANVLTF. As DNA, the CDR3 is TGCGCCAGCAGCCAATTATTGGCTTCTGGGGCCAACGTCCTGACTTTC.

V gene TRBV20-1 combines with J gene TRBJ2-1, with D possibly TRBD2 on 5 matching bases. Germline CDR1 DFQATT, CDR2 SNEGSKA (reference sequence). The CDR3 length is 11 residues. Between the trimmed V and J ends, which lost 0 bases and 14 bases, there was a span of 11 bases. The CDR3 DNA sequence: TGCAGTGCTAGAGATCAACTAGTGGAGTTCTTC. This encodes CSARDQLVEFF.

With regard to this clone: Without the conserved terminal phenylalanine or tryptophan, this CDR3 likely stems from a read error. The DNA is omitted, as the CDR3 cannot be located on it reliably, and the CDR3 follows TCRdb's listing. This chain joins TRBV7-9 and TRBJ2-7; the tabulated D call, TRBD2, remains unverified against the DNA. The CDR3 is 17 residues long, counting both termini. The V gene's germline CDR1 is SEHNR and CDR2 FQNEAQ (reference sequence). This CDR3 reads CASSSLDPRPVAGVDLI.

The V and J genes are TRBV19 and TRBJ2-3; 11 bases fit TRBD2. The CDR3 extends over 15 amino acids. The V segment lost 5 bases and the J segment 5 bases; nucleotides outside the gene matches: 6. The germline CDR1 and CDR2 sequences are LNHDA and SQIVND (reference sequence). The CDR3 DNA reads as TGTGCCAGTAGTGAGACTAGCGGGACGAGAGATACGCAGTATTTT. This encodes CASSETSGTRDTQYF.

This chain joins TRBV11-3 and TRBJ2-7, with D possibly matching TRBD2 (6 bases). V was pared by 4 bases and J by 6 bases, with 16 bases between. Germline loops: CDR1 SGHNT, CDR2 YENEEA. CDR3 length: 14 residues. CDR3 DNA: TGTGCCAGCAGCTCCTACGGGGGATCAGGCGAGCAGTACTTC. This gives the protein CASSSYGGSGEQYF.

The rearrangement uses TRBV18 and TRBJ2-5; D possibly corresponds to TRBD2 (6 bases). Germline V gene data show CDR1 as KGHSH and CDR2 as LQKENI. This CDR3 is 15 amino acids long. Deletions cut 0 bases from V and 2 bases from J, with 10 bases between. CDR3 DNA: TGTGCCAGCTCACCACCGATAGCGGTGCAAGAGACCCAGTACTTC. Translation: CASSPPIAVQETQYF.

The V gene is TRBV27, the J gene TRBJ1-4, with 9 bases that match TRBD1. The CDR3 loop spans 14 amino acids. Trimming cost V 6 bases and J 4 bases; bases outside gene matches: 3. CDR1 is MNHEY, CDR2 SMNVEV, per germline (reference sequence). CDR3 residues: CASSWDRVNEKLFF. CDR3 coding DNA: TGTGCCAGCAGCTGGGACAGGGTTAATGAAAAACTGTTTTTT.

V gene TRBV28 combines with J gene TRBJ1-5; D possibly corresponds to TRBD1 (5 bases). The CDR3 totals 11 residues. Trimming pared 4 bases from V and 9 bases from J, leaving 7 bases between. Germline CDR1 and CDR2: MDHEN and SYDVKM. The CDR3 loop reads CASSWDWPQHF. In nucleotides, the CDR3 is TGTGCCAGCAGTTGGGACTGGCCCCAGCATTTT.

The gene calls are TRBV18 and TRBJ2-3; D is undetermined. Trimming removed 0 bases at V and 1 base at J, with 5 bases between. The CDR3 runs to 14 residues. Germline values: CDR1 KGHSH, CDR2 LQKENI. This CDR3 is CASSPPQRTDTQYF. In nucleotides, the CDR3 is TGTGCCAGCTCACCACCACAGCGCACAGATACGCAGTATTTT.

The rearrangement uses TRBV29-1 and TRBJ2-3; 12 bases are shared with TRBD2. This CDR3 has 17 residues. Germline CDR1 is SQVTM and CDR2 is ANQGSEA. Trimming cost V 5 bases and J 3 bases; bases outside gene matches: 12. CDR3 DNA sequence: TGCAGCGTTCAGGCTAGCGGGAGGGCCGGAGGAACAGATACGCAGTATTTT. Its protein product is CSVQASGRAGGTDTQYF.

This rearrangement joins TRBV28 to TRBJ1-4, with D possibly TRBD1 on 5 matching bases. The length of the CDR3 is 17 residues. The germline V gene has CDR1 MDHEN and CDR2 SYDVKM. V dropped 3 bases and J dropped 4 bases, with 18 bases sitting between them. CDR3 coding DNA: TGTGCCAGCAGTTTCCGTCACCCAGGGAACTATAATGAAAAACTGTTTTTT. Translated: CASSFRHPGNYNEKLFF.

The V call is TRBV9, the J call TRBJ2-1; 9 bases line up with TRBD1. V gave up 0 bases and J gave up 7 bases; unmatched junction bases: 2. This CDR3 region has 14 residues. Germline V gene sequence: CDR1 SGDLS, CDR2 YYNGEE. The DNA for the CDR3 is TGTGCCAGCAGCGTAGGTGGGACAGGGAATGAGCAGTTCTTC. Its protein product is CASSVGGTGNEQFF.

The chain joins TRBV12-5 to TRBJ2-7; TRBD2 matches 11 bases. V shed 3 bases and J 7 bases; nucleotides not matched to a gene: 5. Germline values: CDR1 LGHNT, CDR2 FRNRAP. The CDR3 spans 14 residues. In DNA, the CDR3 is TGTGCTAGTGGTTTTAGCGGGAGGGCCGGAGAGCAGTACTTC. Amino acids: CASGFSGRAGEQYF.

The chain employs TRBV4-3 and TRBJ1-1; TRBD1 aligns across 9 bases. Germline values: CDR1 LGHNA, CDR2 YSLEER. Trimming at V came to 4 bases and at J to 4 bases, leaving 7 bases not matched to a gene. The CDR3 length is 15 residues. Here the CDR3 reads CASSRLQGARTEAFF. The CDR3 DNA reads as TGCGCCAGCAGCCGGCTACAGGGGGCGCGCACTGAAGCTTTCTTT.

Of note for this clone: Other DNA sequences in this sample translate to the same CDR3. J is TRBJ2-7 and V is TRBV28, with 9 nucleotides matching TRBD2. J gave up 0 bases and V 6 bases, and 3 bases lay outside the gene matches. The germline gives CDR1 MDHEN, CDR2 SYDVKM. The CDR3 is 14 amino acids. CDR3 in DNA: TGTGCCAGCAGGAGTAGCGGGAGCTCCTACGAGCAGTACTTC. Amino acid sequence: CASRSSGSSYEQYF.

The CDR3 DNA reads as TGTGCCAGCAGTTCGACTAGCGGGAGTCTAATCCACAATGAGCAGTTCTTC. The encoded protein is CASSSTSGSLIHNEQFF. The chain carries TRBV27 and TRBJ2-1; 12 positions agree with TRBD2. The germline V gene encodes CDR1 MNHEY and CDR2 SMNVEV (reference sequence). The CDR3 totals 17 residues. Germline trimming cut 4 bases from V and 5 bases from J; bases unmatched to any gene: 9.

The V gene is TRBV4-3, the J gene TRBJ2-7; TRBD2 aligns across 11 bases. Germline V gene sequence: CDR1 LGHNA, CDR2 YSLEER. The CDR3 has 18 residues. J gave up 3 bases and V 2 bases, and 12 bases lay outside the gene matches. This CDR3 is CASSQKQPGLAVIYEQYV. The CDR3 DNA sequence: TGCGCCAGCAGCCAAAAACAGCCGGGACTAGCGGTTATCTACGAGCAGTACGTC.

V usage is TRBV29-1 and J usage is TRBJ2-1; 13 nucleotides line up with TRBD2. The CDR3 consists of 16 residues. CDR1 and CDR2 (germline): SQVTM, ANQGSEA. With V trimmed by 7 bases and J by 10 bases, 16 bases remained unmatched. CDR3 sequence (DNA): TGCAGCGGCCAGGGACTAGCGGGACGCAACCCAGGGGAGCAGTTCTTC. This codes for CSGQGLAGRNPGEQFF.

This chain links TRBV19 with TRBJ1-5; TRBD1 matches 8 bases. Germline values: CDR1 LNHDA, CDR2 SQIVND (reference sequence). The V and J ends lost 3 bases and 0 bases, in that order; junction bases with no gene match: 7. The CDR3 covers 17 residues. The chain's CDR3 is CASSMWTGSFSNQPQHF. CDR3 DNA: TGTGCCAGTAGTATGTGGACAGGGTCCTTTAGCAATCAGCCCCAGCATTTT. The variable domain in full, completed from reference TRBV19 and TRBJ1-5, reads DGGITQSPKYLFRKEGQNVTLSCEQNLNHDAMYWYRQDPGQGLRLIYYSQIVNDFQKGDIAEGYSVSREKKESFPLTVTSAQKNPTAFYLCASSMWTGSFSNQPQHFGDGTRLSIL.